The T cell receptor beta chain under discussion was sequenced for a study of T cell responses to AZD1222 COVID-19 vaccine (dated by TCRdb to the early 2020s). Turning to the overall study: AZD1222 recipients whose second dose came at about 4 weeks and those whose second dose came at about 12 weeks were combined into one group, since spike-specific TCR depth and breadth did not differ between the two schedules. TCR sequencing covered over 230 trial participants: about 210 given two doses of AZD1222 and 26 given two doses of MenACWY control vaccine. Trial participants were enrolled by age into 18-55, 56-69 and 70-plus year subgroups, with approximately 150, 28 and 58 TCR-sequenced participants respectively.

Overall study outcomes, separate from this receptor: CD4 TCRs associated with the vaccine covered the entire spike protein, and the dominant responses were in regions 160-218 and 743-854. The 56-69-year group was small, and its depth increase did not reach significance, likely because of low power. Because no day 14 peak-response samples were available, repertoires were characterized only after the peak T cell response. A significant rise in spike-specific TCR breadth and depth was observed after two AZD1222 doses relative to day 0 and relative to MenACWY recipients. Reportedly, almost half of the unique spike-specific TCRs recognized epitopes lying outside the regions that are mutated in the B.1.351 and B.1.1.7 variants. Only a handful of AZD1222 recipients were SARS-CoV-2 seropositive at baseline, limiting conclusions about previously exposed vaccinees. Participants were mostly white British, with more females than males. The authors suggested clonal diversity may have been underestimated.

As concerns this clone: Its antigen is still unknown. Qualities for individual bases were not recorded, and no much larger clone is one base off.

The CDR3 regions of human TCRbeta chains were analyzed by immunosequencing. Turning to the authors' computational methods: Repertoire TCRs were matched against a reference library of SARS-CoV-2-specific TCRs generated with the MIRA antigen-specificity platform. Breadth meant the fraction of unique TCRs that were SARS-CoV-2-associated, whereas depth meant the fraction of total T cells that were SARS-CoV-2-associated. Using the MIRA data, every spike-specific TCR was mapped to the spike region that the TCR reacted to and assigned to either a CD4 or a CD8 class. Log10-transformed breadth and depth values were compared by one-way ANOVA with Sidak's multiple comparisons tests. TCRdb mirrors the immuneACCESS table, restricted to in-frame sequences. Some clones are absent from its copies; in checked studies, under half trace to an unresolved V gene, and the reason for the others is unknown. V, J and clone size derive from that table, while D and trimming were established from the DNA sequence. The sample has 95,000 to 150,000 clones on record, approximately 88% of them singletons. Of the sample, 3.5% to 4.5% is held by the ten largest clones.

Explained via the paper, the time point label denotes: baseline before first vaccination. Vaccinee samples came from UK trials COV001 and COV002, including a single-blind randomized controlled phase 2/3 trial of AZD1222 (ChAdOx1 nCoV-19) in healthy adults. Trial participant PBMC samples were collected at day 0 and day 28 after the second dose for TCRbeta chain sequencing. The material sequenced was peripheral blood, taken on day 0 of AZD1222 vaccination. The receptor was derived from an adult in good health.

The DNA sequence reads TGTGCCAGCAGTTCAGTTCTGAACACTGAAGCTTTCTTT. Translated, it reads CASSSVLNTEAFF. The chain uses TRBV27 and TRBJ1-1, with an unclear D gene assignment. From the germline V gene (reference sequence), CDR1 is MNHEY and CDR2 is SMNVEV. From its cysteine to its phenylalanine, the CDR3 spans 13 amino acids. Kept here is only the CDR3 DNA, which spans 39 bases and is read in frame from base 1. Cut back by 4 bases and 0 bases, the V and J ends lie 6 bases apart.